These 16 T cell receptor beta chains originate from one sample sequenced in a study of regulatory T cells in long-lasting Graves disease. Arm-PCR of CDR3 regions and iRepertoire HTBI primers were the basis on which TCR beta libraries were built. TCRdb passed the multiplex PCR reads through MiXCR, listing each CDR3 protein once. The repertoire holds about 380,000 distinct CDR3 sequences, roughly 15% seen once, with about 24% in the top ten. Time point described: newly diagnosed GD, antithyroid drugs for less than 3 months. Extracted RNA from PBMCs served as the source of the TCR library. The sequencing here drew on peripheral blood mononuclear cells (PBMCs), taken at new diagnosis, from a patient treated with antithyroid drugs. These receptors were taken from a female donor with Graves disease.

This clonotype was seen more than once but under ten times. This clone may be a read error of a much larger clone one base away. The V gene is TRBV10-3, the J gene TRBJ1-5, with D uncertain. Germline-derived CDR1 and CDR2 are ENHRY and SYGVKD. Between the trimmed V and J ends, which lost 0 bases and 6 bases, there was a span of 3 bases. The CDR3 length is 12 residues. The CDR3 DNA reads as TGTGCCATCAGTGAGTCGAGTCAGCCCCAGCATTTT. Its translation is CAISESSQPQHF.

This clonotype has just a few counts. V and J are TRBV10-1 and TRBJ2-3; 7 bases agree with TRBD2. The junction had 1 base not matched to a gene; V was cut back by 3 bases and J by 1 base. The germline V gene encodes CDR1 WNHNN and CDR2 SYGVQD (reference sequence). The CDR3 sequence is 14 residues long. For the CDR3, the DNA is TGCGCCAGCAGTGAAAGCGGGGGCACAGATACGCAGTATTTT. It is translated as CASSESGGTDTQYF.

This clonotype was detected ten times or more. V and J are TRBV6-1 and TRBJ2-1; 11 bases match TRBD2. V shed 6 bases and J 9 bases; nucleotides not matched to a gene: 10. The CDR3 contains 15 residues. The V gene's germline CDR1 is MNHNS and CDR2 SASEGT. CDR3 sequence (DNA): TGTGCCAGCAGCATAGCTGGTAGCGGGAGGGCTGAGCAGTTCTTC. Amino acid sequence: CASSIAGSGRAEQFF.

This clonotype has a count of ten or more. V gene TRBV27 combines with J gene TRBJ1-4, with 7 positions matching TRBD1. This CDR3 has 15 residues. Losses at the gene ends were 8 bases for V and 5 bases for J; bases not matched to a gene: 11. Germline lookup yields CDR1 MNHEY and CDR2 SMNVEV (reference sequence). The CDR3 DNA reads as TGTGCCAGCCTCTATAGACAGGGTGAAAATGAAAAACTGTTTTTT. This gives the protein CASLYRQGENEKLFF.

About this clonotype: At one end the junction does not follow the germline gene, possibly because of a read error. The chain joins TRBV29-1 to TRBJ1-4; D not certain. Germline V gives CDR1 SQVTM, CDR2 ANQGSEA. This CDR3 contains 12 residues. The CDR3 sequence is CSIEADPSVLFF. The CDR3 DNA reads TGCAGCATTGAAGCTGACCCCAGCGTACTGTTTTTT. The full variable domain, rest sourced from reference TRBV29-1 and TRBJ1-4, is SAVISQKPSRDICQRGTSLTIQCQVDSQVTMMFWYRQQPGQSLTLIATANQGSEATYESGFVIDKFPISRPNLTFSTLTVSNMSPEDSSIYLCSIEADPSVLFFGSGTQLSVL.

This clonotype was seen repeatedly, ten times or more. This sequence joins TRBV28 and TRBJ1-2; no clear D gene. V dropped 3 bases and J dropped 1 base, with 9 bases sitting between them. The CDR3 has 14 amino acids. Germline loops: CDR1 MDHEN, CDR2 SYDVKM. DNA of the CDR3: TGTGCCAGCAGTTTTATTCTGGATAACTATGGCTACACCTTC. This encodes CASSFILDNYGYTF.

There are a few counts of this clonotype. This chain connects TRBV15 to TRBJ2-1, with D possibly matching TRBD2 (6 bases). Trimming took off 0 bases at V and 1 base at J, with 25 bases between the two ends. CDR1 LNHNV and CDR2 YYDKDF come from the germline V gene (reference sequence). The CDR3 totals 21 residues. The CDR3 DNA follows: TGTGCCACCAGCAGAGATCTTTTCGGGGACTTCGAAACCCAATCCTACAATGAGCAGTTCTTC. This codes for CATSRDLFGDFETQSYNEQFF.

This clonotype was counted at least ten times. This chain links TRBV3-1 with TRBJ2-3, with TRBD2 identical over 8 bases. After removal of 0 bases from V and 5 bases from J, the junction contained 7 bases not matched to a gene. The CDR3 is 16 residues long. Germline-derived CDR1 and CDR2 are LGHDT and YNNKEL (reference sequence). CDR3 sequence reads: CASSQDWTSFEDTQYF. DNA of the CDR3: TGTGCCAGCAGCCAAGACTGGACTAGCTTTGAAGATACGCAGTATTTT.

This clonotype was counted ten times or more. This chain connects TRBV7-9 to TRBJ2-1, with unresolved D. The germline gives CDR1 SEHNR, CDR2 FQNEAQ (reference sequence). This CDR3 has 16 residues. Trimming pared 1 base from V and 1 base from J, leaving 11 bases between. The CDR3 sequence: CASSLVPRGSYNEQFF. The CDR3 coding sequence is TGTGCCAGCAGCTTAGTACCGCGAGGTTCCTACAATGAGCAGTTCTTC.

This clonotype showed up many times. The V call is TRBV27, the J call TRBJ1-1; D is unresolved. The CDR3 length is 18 residues. Germline V CDR1 and CDR2: MNHEY, SMNVEV (reference sequence). Between the trimmed V and J ends, which lost 6 bases and 6 bases, there was a span of 29 bases. The CDR3 region has the DNA TGTGCCAGCAGGGGTATATTCGGGGTCTCACATCACATCGCTGAAGCTTTCTTT. It encodes CASRGIFGVSHHIAEAFF.

This clonotype was found many times. This chain joins TRBV2 and TRBJ2-1; TRBD2 matches at 10 bases. The V gene's germline CDR1 is SNHLY and CDR2 FYNNEI. There are 16 residues in the CDR3. V was pared by 3 bases and J by 6 bases, with 8 bases of the junction left unmatched. The CDR3 loop reads CASSDESGGDLNEQFF. The CDR3, as DNA: TGTGCCAGCAGTGATGAGAGCGGGGGGGATCTCAATGAGCAGTTCTTC.

Ten or more counts support this clonotype. V usage is TRBV14 and J usage is TRBJ2-3; D is possibly TRBD2 (6 bases). Trimming removed 4 bases at V and 1 base at J, with 12 bases between. This CDR3 is 15 amino acids long. Germline CDR1 is SGHDN and CDR2 is FVKESK. CDR3 nucleotides: TGTGCCAGCAGCCCGTGGGGAGGCCGCACAGATACGCAGTATTTT. Amino acid sequence: CASSPWGGRTDTQYF.

This clonotype was seen ten or more times. CDR3 nucleotide sequence: TGTGCCAGCAGCCCGCCCCCCGGACACAACTACAATGAGCAGTTCTTC. This gives the protein CASSPPPGHNYNEQFF. The chain couples TRBV7-9 to TRBJ2-1; possible D gene TRBD1, 5 bases. The CDR3 covers 16 residues. V lost 5 bases to trimming and J lost 3 bases, with 17 bases between them. CDR1 and CDR2 (germline): SEHNR, FQNEAQ (reference sequence).

This clonotype was seen repeatedly, ten times or more. This chain links TRBV20-1 with TRBJ2-1, with D maybe TRBD1 (5 bases). CDR3 length: 13 amino acids. Trimming took off 2 bases at V and 6 bases at J, with 11 bases between the two ends. From germline, CDR1 is DFQATT and CDR2 SNEGSKA (reference sequence). The CDR3 reads CSARRTGFNEQFF. CDR3 nucleotides: TGCAGTGCTAGACGAACAGGTTTCAATGAGCAGTTCTTC.

This clonotype was recorded many times. V is TRBV6-1 and J is TRBJ1-1; D is possibly TRBD1 (5 bases). V lost 2 bases to trimming and J lost 4 bases, with 11 bases between them. The length of the CDR3 is 14 residues. Per the germline V gene, CDR1 is MNHNS and CDR2 is SASEGT. The CDR3 here is CASSEWEGTTEAFF. The DNA of the CDR3 is TGTGCCAGCAGTGAATGGGAGGGGACCACTGAAGCTTTCTTT.

This rearrangement joins TRBV4-2 to TRBJ2-7; 7 bases line up with TRBD2. Per the germline V gene, CDR1 is LGHNA and CDR2 is YNFKEQ. The length of the CDR3 is 16 residues. V was pared by 3 bases and J by 2 bases, with 10 bases of the junction left unmatched. In DNA, the CDR3 is TGTGCCAGCAGCCATGTCGCGGGAGTGACGACCTACGAGCAGTACTTC. Its translation is CASSHVAGVTTYEQYF.